The clone carrying this T cell receptor (beta chain) has just one count. The CDR3 runs to 16 residues. V lost 0 bases and J 5 bases, leaving 16 bases between the germline ends. Germline V gene sequence: CDR1 SNHLY, CDR2 FYNNEI. Approximately 30,000 T cell genomes, or around 300 ng DNA, went into unsorted PBMC replicate PCRs. Measured with immunoSEQ multiplex PCR; TCRdb has only the in-frame clones, and not every one. The sample contains roughly 490,000 clones, approximately 79% of which appear only once. The sample originates from a study of shared clonotypes between healthy human individuals. For the study at large: Three men and a couple of women, aged 18 to 49, were donors.

Tens of millions of PBMCs supplied genomic DNA for unsorted samples. Sequencing input: PBMCs. The chain has TRBV2 and TRBJ1-2; unclear D gene. The TCR was taken from a woman in her forties in good health. Some clones in this sample may be carry-over from other donors' samples. The CDR3 nucleotides read TGTGCCAGCAGTGAAGCCAGTAGGGCAGTACCTTATGGCTACACCTTC. This translates into CASSEASRAVPYGYTF.